A single sample gave rise to the 20 T cell receptor beta chains below, sequenced in a study of blood T cell repertoires in COVID-19. Assay used: immunoSEQ multiplex PCR; TCRdb lists only in-frame clones, some missing. The sample lists 90,000 or so clones, 87% occurring once. The sequencing input was peripheral blood. These receptors were taken from a human donor in a cohort sampled during active COVID-19.

The V call is TRBV27, the J call TRBJ1-4; 9 nucleotides agree with TRBD1. V was pared by 5 bases and J by 7 bases, with 5 bases of the junction left unmatched. Germline CDR1 reads MNHEY; CDR2 reads SMNVEV (reference sequence). The CDR3 has 14 residues. DNA of the CDR3: TGTGCCAGCAGTATTCGACAGGGGGGTGAAAAACTGTTTTTT. Its protein is CASSIRQGGEKLFF.

The V and J genes are TRBV3-1 (or the pseudogene TRBV3-2) and TRBJ2-5; TRBD1 matches at 8 bases. The CDR3 is 15 residues long. Germline CDR1 is LGHDT and CDR2 is YNNKEL (reference sequence). Unmatched junction bases numbered 8, after V lost 4 bases and J lost 4 bases. The CDR3 reads CASSPRTGSLETQYF. The CDR3 DNA is TGTGCCAGCAGCCCCCGGACAGGGAGCCTAGAGACCCAGTACTTC.

The chain joins TRBV7-9 to TRBJ2-2; no definite D call. Trimming stripped 5 bases from V and 8 bases from J, with 9 bases between. The CDR3 contains 12 residues. Germline lookup yields CDR1 SEHNR and CDR2 FQNEAQ (reference sequence). DNA of the CDR3: TGTGCCAGCAGCCTTCTCGCGGGGGAGCTGTTTTTT. This codes for CASSLLAGELFF.

The chain is built from TRBV12-3 or TRBV12-4 and TRBJ2-4; 7 bases are shared with TRBD1. The trim removed 4 bases at V and 15 bases at J, leaving 6 bases unmatched. This CDR3 has 11 residues. The CDR3 is CASSSLGQAYF. The DNA for the CDR3 is TGTGCCAGCAGTTCTCTAGGACAGGCGTACTTC.

The rearrangement joins TRBV15 to TRBJ1-6; D not resolved. Trimming took 7 bases from V and 1 from J, leaving 8 bases between them. This CDR3 contains 14 residues. CDR1 and CDR2 from the germline V gene are LNHNV and YYDKDF (reference sequence). CDR3 bases: TGTGCCACCAAACAGCCTTCCTATAATTCACCCCTCCACTTT. The encoded protein is CATKQPSYNSPLHF.

The chain couples TRBV6-2 or TRBV6-3 to TRBJ2-3; TRBD2 matches 10 bases. CDR3 length equals 15 residues. V was clipped by 0 bases and J by 5 bases; unmatched bases: 2. Germline CDR1 and CDR2: MNHEY and SVGEGT. CDR3 loop: CASSYSGTSVDTQYF. The CDR3 coding sequence is TGTGCCAGCAGTTACTCTGGGACTAGCGTAGATACGCAGTATTTT.

The V and J genes are TRBV7-3 and TRBJ1-6, with D maybe TRBD1 (6 bases). The CDR3 covers 19 residues. Looked up from germline, CDR1 is SGHTA and CDR2 is FQGTGA. V was trimmed by 4 bases and J by 0 bases, leaving 19 bases between them. The DNA of the CDR3 is TGTGCCAGCAGCTCCACGTTACAGGGCCCCGGCTCCTATAATTCACCCCTCCACTTT. It codes for CASSSTLQGPGSYNSPLHF.

The rearrangement joins TRBV19 to TRBJ2-5; 8 bases agree with TRBD1. CDR1 is LNHDA, CDR2 SQIVND, per germline (reference sequence). The CDR3 length is 18 residues. J lost 1 base, V lost 3 bases, and 13 bases had no gene match. CDR3 DNA sequence: TGTGCCAGTAGTATTTTGGGGATGCGACAGGGGATCCAAGAGACCCAGTACTTC. Protein sequence: CASSILGMRQGIQETQYF.

This clone was detected only a few times. The CDR3 sequence is CASSRDRGLNEQFF. The CDR3 coding sequence is TGTGCCAGCAGCCGGGACAGGGGGCTGAATGAGCAGTTCTTC. V gene TRBV7-3 combines with J gene TRBJ2-1; 12 bases are a match to TRBD1. Germline V gene sequence: CDR1 SGHTA, CDR2 FQGTGA. V gave up 5 bases and J gave up 7 bases; unmatched junction bases: 3. The CDR3 has 14 residues. The full variable domain, completed using reference TRBV7-3 and TRBJ2-1, is GAGVSQTPSNKVTEKGKYVELRCDPISGHTALYWYRQSLGQGPEFLIYFQGTGAADDSGLPNDRFFAVRPEGSVSTLKIQRTERGDSAVYLCASSRDRGLNEQFFGPGTRLTVL.

The chain couples TRBV2 to TRBJ1-4; unclear D gene. V was clipped by 6 bases and J by 8 bases, with 16 bases between them. The CDR3 extends over 14 amino acids. From germline, CDR1 is SNHLY and CDR2 FYNNEI. CDR3 sequence: CASRLGGLREKLFF. The CDR3 DNA sequence: TGTGCCAGCAGACTCGGAGGCCTGCGGGAAAAACTGTTTTTT. Full variable domain (remainder filled in from reference TRBV2 and TRBJ1-4): EPEVTQTPSHQVTQMGQEVILRCVPISNHLYFYWYRQILGQKVEFLVSFYNNEISEKSEIFDDQFSVERPDGSNFTLKIRSTKLEDSAMYFCASRLGGLREKLFFGSGTQLSVL.

The rearrangement links TRBV6-6 to TRBJ1-3, with a weak D call TRBD1 (6 bases). From germline, CDR1 is MNHNY and CDR2 SVGAGI (reference sequence). The CDR3 sequence is 15 residues long. V was shortened by 1 base and J by 4 bases, with 11 bases between the two germline ends. CDR3 amino acids: CASSYYNREGNTIYF. CDR3 sequence (DNA): TGTGCCAGCAGTTACTATAACAGGGAGGGAAACACCATATATTTT.

The chain is built from TRBV5-1 and TRBJ1-4; 8 bases map to TRBD1. The CDR3 loop spans 15 amino acids. V shed 4 bases, J shed 8 bases, and the junction held 10 bases outside the gene matches. CDR1 SGHRS and CDR2 YFSETQ come from the germline V gene. The CDR3 DNA is TGCGCCAGCAGCCGTGCCAGGGGGCGATTAGAAAAACTGTTTTTT. It codes for CASSRARGRLEKLFF.

The chain uses TRBV2 and TRBJ2-5; TRBD2 aligns across 7 bases. The length of the CDR3 is 13 residues. V gave up 3 bases and J gave up 5 bases; unmatched junction bases: 3. CDR1 and CDR2 (germline): SNHLY, FYNNEI. CDR3 amino acids: CASSERGGETQYF. The DNA of the CDR3 is TGTGCCAGCAGTGAGAGGGGAGGGGAGACCCAGTACTTC.

The gene calls are TRBV25-1 and TRBJ1-1; D is unresolved. Trimming pared 4 bases from V and 0 bases from J, leaving 6 bases between. The CDR3 spans 13 residues. Germline lookup yields CDR1 MGHDK and CDR2 SYGVNS. CDR3 in DNA: TGTGCCAGCAGTGTCACAGTGAACACTGAAGCTTTCTTT. Amino acid sequence: CASSVTVNTEAFF.

The chain recombines TRBV12-3 or TRBV12-4 with TRBJ1-4, with a tentative D call TRBD1 (5 bases). The CDR3 totals 12 residues. The V and J ends lost 3 bases and 11 bases respectively, with 10 bases between them. The CDR3 DNA reads as TGTGCCAGCAGTTTGGGTCAGGGTAAACTGTTTTTT. The encoded protein is CASSLGQGKLFF.

The rearrangement joins TRBV7-9 to TRBJ2-7; the match to TRBD2 covers 11 bases. In germline, CDR1 is SEHNR, CDR2 FQNEAQ (reference sequence). CDR3 size: 16 residues. The V gene end was trimmed by 4 bases and the J gene end by 3 bases; junction bases not matched to a gene: 8. DNA of the CDR3: TGTGCCAGCAGCTCCCGACTAGCGGGGAGGTTCTACGAGCAGTACTTC. It specifies CASSSRLAGRFYEQYF.

The chain has TRBV7-2 and TRBJ1-4; D gene ambiguous. CDR3 length equals 14 residues. The ends were cut back, 1 base at V and 5 bases at J, with 8 bases in the middle. CDR1 and CDR2 from the germline V gene are SGHTA and FQGNSA. The CDR3 DNA sequence: TGTGCCAGCAGCTTAGTAGTGACAAATGAAAAACTGTTTTTT. Translated: CASSLVVTNEKLFF.

This chain connects TRBV7-9 to TRBJ1-2, with 11 bases matching TRBD1. Germline trimming cut 5 bases from V and 5 bases from J; bases unmatched to any gene: 4. The CDR3 covers 14 residues. CDR1 SEHNR and CDR2 FQNEAQ come from the germline V gene (reference sequence). CDR3 loop: CASSVGQGAYGYTF. CDR3 DNA: TGTGCCAGCAGCGTCGGACAGGGGGCTTATGGCTACACCTTC.

This chain uses TRBV7-8 with TRBJ2-3, with 7 bases aligning to TRBD1. Losses at the gene ends were 6 bases for V and 0 bases for J; bases not matched to a gene: 3. The length of the CDR3 is 14 residues. Germline CDR1 SGHVS, CDR2 FQNEAQ. The CDR3 DNA is TGTGCCAGCAGTTCGACAGGGAGCACAGATACGCAGTATTTT. Protein: CASSSTGSTDTQYF.

This clone was counted a single time. V and J are TRBV19 and TRBJ2-5; perhaps TRBD1 as D (5 bases). Trimming took 6 bases from V and 5 from J, leaving 10 bases between them. CDR3 length: 12 residues. CDR1 is LNHDA, CDR2 SQIVND, per germline (reference sequence). CDR3 in DNA: TGTGCCAGTAGCGGTAGGGGCGAGACCCAGTACTTC. Translation gives CASSGRGETQYF.